The sample holds a few counts of the clone carrying this T cell receptor beta chain. Sequencing runs each yielded over 180 million TCR-beta sequences from 15-18 subjects. A single record per CDR3 protein comes from TCRdb applying MiXCR to the 5' RACE reads. Altogether around 94,000 distinct CDR3 sequences are present, roughly 4% being singletons, with the ten largest covering around 5.5%. The sample originates from a study of neurological immune-mediated disorders. The CDR3 covers 19 residues. Germline V lookup: CDR1 SGHVS, CDR2 FNYEAQ. V lost 1 base and J lost 4, with 24 bases in between. This chain connects TRBV7-6 to TRBJ2-3, with a tentative D call TRBD2 (6 bases). This clonotype was obtained from a woman under 30 with multiple sclerosis. Sequenced sample: PBMCs. CDR3 in DNA: TGTGCCAGCAGCTTAGATGTGGCCGGGAGCTTCGAAGTAGCAGATACGCAGTATTTT. It encodes CASSLDVAGSFEVADTQYF.